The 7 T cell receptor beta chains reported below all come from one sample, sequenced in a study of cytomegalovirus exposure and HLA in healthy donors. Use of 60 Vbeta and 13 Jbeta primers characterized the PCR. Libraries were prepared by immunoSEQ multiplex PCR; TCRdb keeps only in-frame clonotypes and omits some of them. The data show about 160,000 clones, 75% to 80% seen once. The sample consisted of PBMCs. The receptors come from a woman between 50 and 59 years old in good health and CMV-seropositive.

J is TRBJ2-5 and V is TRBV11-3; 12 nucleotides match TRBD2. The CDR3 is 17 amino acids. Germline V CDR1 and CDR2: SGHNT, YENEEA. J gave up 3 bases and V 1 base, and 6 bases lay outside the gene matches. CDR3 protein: CASSLGPGLAGKETQYF. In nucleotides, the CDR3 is TGTGCCAGCAGCTTAGGCCCCGGACTAGCGGGGAAAGAGACCCAGTACTTC.

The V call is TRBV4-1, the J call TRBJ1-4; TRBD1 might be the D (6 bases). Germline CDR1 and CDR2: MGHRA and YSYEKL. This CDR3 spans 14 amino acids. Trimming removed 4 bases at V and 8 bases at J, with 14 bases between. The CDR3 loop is CASSRAQGGEKLFF. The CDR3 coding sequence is TGCGCCAGCAGCCGGGCACAGGGAGGGGAAAAACTGTTTTTT.

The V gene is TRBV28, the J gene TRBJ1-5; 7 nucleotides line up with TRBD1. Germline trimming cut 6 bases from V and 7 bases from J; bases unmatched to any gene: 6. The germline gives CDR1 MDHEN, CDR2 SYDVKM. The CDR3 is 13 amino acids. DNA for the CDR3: TGTGCCAGCAGGCCAGGGGGAGGACAGCCCCAGCATTTT. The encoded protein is CASRPGGGQPQHF.

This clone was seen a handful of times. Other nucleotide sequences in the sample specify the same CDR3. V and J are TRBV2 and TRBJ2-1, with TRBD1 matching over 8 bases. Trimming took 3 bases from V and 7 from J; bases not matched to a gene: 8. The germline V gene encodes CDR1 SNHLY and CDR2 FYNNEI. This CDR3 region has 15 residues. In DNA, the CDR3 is TGTGCCAGCAGTGAGGTGGCAGGGGGCAGGAATGAGCAGTTCTTC. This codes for CASSEVAGGRNEQFF.

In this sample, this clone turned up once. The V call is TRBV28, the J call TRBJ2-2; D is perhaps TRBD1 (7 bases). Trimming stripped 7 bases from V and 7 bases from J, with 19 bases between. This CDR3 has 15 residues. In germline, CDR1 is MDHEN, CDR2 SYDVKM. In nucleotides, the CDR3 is TGTGCCAGCATCTCAGGGGGGCAAGTGTACGGGGAGCTGTTTTTT. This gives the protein CASISGGQVYGELFF.

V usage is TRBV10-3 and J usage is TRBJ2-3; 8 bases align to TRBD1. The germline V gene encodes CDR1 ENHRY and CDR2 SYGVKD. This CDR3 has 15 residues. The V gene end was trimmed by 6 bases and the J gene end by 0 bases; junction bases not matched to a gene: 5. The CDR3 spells CAISMTGVSTDTQYF. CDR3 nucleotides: TGTGCCATCAGCATGACAGGGGTTAGCACAGATACGCAGTATTTT.

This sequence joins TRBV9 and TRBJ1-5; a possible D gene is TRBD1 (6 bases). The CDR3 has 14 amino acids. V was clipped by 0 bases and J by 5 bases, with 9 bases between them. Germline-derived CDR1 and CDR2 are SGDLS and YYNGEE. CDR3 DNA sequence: TGTGCCAGCAGCGTAGCGGACAGTTATCAGCCCCAGCATTTT. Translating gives CASSVADSYQPQHF.